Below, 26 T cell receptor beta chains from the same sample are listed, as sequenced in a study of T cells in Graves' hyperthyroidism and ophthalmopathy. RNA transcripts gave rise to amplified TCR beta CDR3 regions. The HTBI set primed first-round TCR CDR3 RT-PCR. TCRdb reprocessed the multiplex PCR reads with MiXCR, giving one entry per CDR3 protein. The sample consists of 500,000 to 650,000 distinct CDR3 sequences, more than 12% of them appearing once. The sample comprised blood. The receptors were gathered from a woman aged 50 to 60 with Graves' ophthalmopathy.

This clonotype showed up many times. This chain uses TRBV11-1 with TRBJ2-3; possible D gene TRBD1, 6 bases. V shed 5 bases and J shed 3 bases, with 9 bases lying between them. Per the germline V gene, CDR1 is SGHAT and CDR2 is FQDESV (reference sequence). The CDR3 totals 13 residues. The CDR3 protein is CASSPTGTDTQYF. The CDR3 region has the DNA TGTGCCAGCAGCCCCACAGGGACAGATACGCAGTATTTT.

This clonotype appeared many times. The CDR3 DNA reads TGTGCCACCAGTGAACTGGGGGAACCCCACACAGATACGCAGTATTTT. It is translated as CATSELGEPHTDTQYF. The chain is built from TRBV24-1 and TRBJ2-3; D might be TRBD1 or TRBD2, each matching 5 bases. The CDR3 consists of 16 residues. The V end was cut by 4 bases, the J end by 2 bases, with 15 bases between. Germline CDR1 reads KGHDR; CDR2 reads SFDVKD.

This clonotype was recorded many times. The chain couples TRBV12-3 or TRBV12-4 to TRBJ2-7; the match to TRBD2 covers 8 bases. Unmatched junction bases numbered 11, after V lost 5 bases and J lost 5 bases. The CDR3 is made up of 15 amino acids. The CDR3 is CASSLIAGGLHEQYF. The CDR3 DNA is TGTGCCAGCAGTCTTATCGCGGGAGGTTTACACGAGCAGTACTTC.

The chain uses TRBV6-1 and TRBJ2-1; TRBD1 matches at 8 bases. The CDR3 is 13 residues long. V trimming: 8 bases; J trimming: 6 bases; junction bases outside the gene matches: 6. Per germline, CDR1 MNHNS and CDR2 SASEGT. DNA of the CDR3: TGTGCCAGCGGTGGACAGGGTACCAATGAGCAGTTCTTC. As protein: CASGGQGTNEQFF.

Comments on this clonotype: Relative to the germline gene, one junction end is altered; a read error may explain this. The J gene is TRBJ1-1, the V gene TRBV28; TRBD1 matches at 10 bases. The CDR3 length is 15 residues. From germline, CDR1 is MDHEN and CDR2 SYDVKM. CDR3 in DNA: TGTGCCAGCAGTTCCAGACAGGGGGCGTTCACTGGAGCTTTCTTT. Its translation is CASSSRQGAFTGAFF.

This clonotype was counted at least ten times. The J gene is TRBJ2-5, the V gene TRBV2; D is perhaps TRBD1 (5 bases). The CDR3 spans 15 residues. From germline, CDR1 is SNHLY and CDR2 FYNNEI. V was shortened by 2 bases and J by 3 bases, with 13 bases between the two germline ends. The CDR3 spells CASSELPWGKETQYF. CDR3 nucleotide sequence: TGTGCCAGCAGTGAACTGCCTTGGGGCAAAGAGACCCAGTACTTC.

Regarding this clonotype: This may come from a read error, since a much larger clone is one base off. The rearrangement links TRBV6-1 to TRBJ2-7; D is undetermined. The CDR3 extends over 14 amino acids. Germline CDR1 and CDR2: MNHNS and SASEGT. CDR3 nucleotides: TGTGCCTGCAGTCCCCGGACCTTCTCCTACGAGCAGTACTTC. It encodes CACSPRTFSYEQYF.

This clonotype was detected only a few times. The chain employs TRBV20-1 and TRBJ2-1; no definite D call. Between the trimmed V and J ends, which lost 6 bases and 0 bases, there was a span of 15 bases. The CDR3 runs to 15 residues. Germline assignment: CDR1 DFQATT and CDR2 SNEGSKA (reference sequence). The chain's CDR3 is CSAYIWRNSYNEQFF. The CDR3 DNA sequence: TGCAGTGCCTACATCTGGCGGAACTCCTACAATGAGCAGTTCTTC.

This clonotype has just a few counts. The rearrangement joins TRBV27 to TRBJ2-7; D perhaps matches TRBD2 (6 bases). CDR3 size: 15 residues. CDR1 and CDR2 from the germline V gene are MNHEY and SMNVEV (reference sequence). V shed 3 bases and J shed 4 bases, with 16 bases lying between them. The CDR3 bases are TGTGCCAGCAGTTTTAGCGGAATGGCGATATACGAGCAGTACTTC. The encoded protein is CASSFSGMAIYEQYF.

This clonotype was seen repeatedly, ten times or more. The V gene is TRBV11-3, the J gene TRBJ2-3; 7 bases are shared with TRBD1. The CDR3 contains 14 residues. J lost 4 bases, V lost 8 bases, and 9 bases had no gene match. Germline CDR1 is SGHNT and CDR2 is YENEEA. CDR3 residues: CASARGLASDTQYF. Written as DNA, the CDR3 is TGTGCCAGCGCGAGGGGGCTAGCCTCAGATACGCAGTATTTT.

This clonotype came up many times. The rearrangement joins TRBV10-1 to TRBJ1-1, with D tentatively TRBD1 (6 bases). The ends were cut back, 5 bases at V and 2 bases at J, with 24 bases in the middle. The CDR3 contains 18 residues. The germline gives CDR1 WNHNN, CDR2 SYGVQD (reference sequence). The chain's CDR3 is CASSSKDPGQRKNTEAFF. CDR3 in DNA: TGCGCCAGCAGTAGTAAAGATCCCGGACAGCGAAAAAACACTGAAGCTTTCTTT.

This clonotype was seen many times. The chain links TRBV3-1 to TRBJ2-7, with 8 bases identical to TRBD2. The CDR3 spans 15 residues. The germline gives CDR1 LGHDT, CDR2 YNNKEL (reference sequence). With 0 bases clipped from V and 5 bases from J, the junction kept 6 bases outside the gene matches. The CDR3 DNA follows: TGTGCCAGCAGCCAAGATGACGGGAGGGACCACGAGCAGTACTTC. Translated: CASSQDDGRDHEQYF.

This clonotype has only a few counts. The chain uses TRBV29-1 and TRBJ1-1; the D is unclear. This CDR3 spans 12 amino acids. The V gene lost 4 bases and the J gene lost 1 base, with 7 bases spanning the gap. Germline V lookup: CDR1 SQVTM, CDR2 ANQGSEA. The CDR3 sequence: CSVVWGNTEAFF. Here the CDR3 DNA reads TGCAGCGTTGTTTGGGGGAACACTGAAGCTTTCTTT. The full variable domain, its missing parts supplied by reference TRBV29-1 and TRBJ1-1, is SAVISQKPSRDICQRGTSLTIQCQVDSQVTMMFWYRQQPGQSLTLIATANQGSEATYESGFVIDKFPISRPNLTFSTLTVSNMSPEDSSIYLCSVVWGNTEAFFGQGTRLTVV.

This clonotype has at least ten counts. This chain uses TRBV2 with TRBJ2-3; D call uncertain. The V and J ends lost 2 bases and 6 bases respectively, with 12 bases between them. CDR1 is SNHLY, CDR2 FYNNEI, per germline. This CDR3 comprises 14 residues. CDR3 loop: CASSEQVRRDTQYF. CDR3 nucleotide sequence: TGTGCCAGCAGTGAACAAGTCCGTCGGGATACGCAGTATTTT.

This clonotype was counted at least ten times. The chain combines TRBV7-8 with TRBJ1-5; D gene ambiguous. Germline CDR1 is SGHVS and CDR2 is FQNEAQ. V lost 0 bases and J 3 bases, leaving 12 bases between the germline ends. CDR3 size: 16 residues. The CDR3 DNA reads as TGTGCCAGCAGCTTAGCGTCACGGACGACCAATCAGCCCCAGCATTTT. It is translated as CASSLASRTTNQPQHF.

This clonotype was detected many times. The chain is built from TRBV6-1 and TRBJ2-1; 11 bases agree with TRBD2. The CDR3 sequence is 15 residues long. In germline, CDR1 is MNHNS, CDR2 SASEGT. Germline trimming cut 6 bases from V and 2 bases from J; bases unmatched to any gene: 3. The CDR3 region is CASRKLAGAYNEQFF. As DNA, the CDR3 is TGTGCCAGCAGAAAACTAGCGGGGGCCTACAATGAGCAGTTCTTC.

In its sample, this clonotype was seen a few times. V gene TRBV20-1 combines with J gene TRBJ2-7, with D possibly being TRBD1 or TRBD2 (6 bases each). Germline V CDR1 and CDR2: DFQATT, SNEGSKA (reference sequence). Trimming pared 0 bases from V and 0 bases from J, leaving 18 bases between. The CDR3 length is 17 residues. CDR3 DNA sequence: TGCAGTGCTAGAGATGACTCGGGGGACAAGAGCTCCTACGAGCAGTACTTC. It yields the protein CSARDDSGDKSSYEQYF.

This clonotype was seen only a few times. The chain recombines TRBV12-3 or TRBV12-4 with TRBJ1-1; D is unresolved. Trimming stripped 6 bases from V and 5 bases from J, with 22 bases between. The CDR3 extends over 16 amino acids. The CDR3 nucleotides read TGTGCCAGCAGAGGTGTCCGGGTCATGAGGTTGACTGAAGCTTTCTTT. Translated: CASRGVRVMRLTEAFF.

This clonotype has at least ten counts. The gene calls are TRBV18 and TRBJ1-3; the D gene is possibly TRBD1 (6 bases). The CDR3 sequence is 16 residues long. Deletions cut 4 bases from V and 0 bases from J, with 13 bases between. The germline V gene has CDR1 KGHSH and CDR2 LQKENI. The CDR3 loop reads CASSLATGVSGNTIYF. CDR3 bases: TGTGCCAGCTCACTCGCGACAGGCGTCTCTGGAAACACCATATATTTT. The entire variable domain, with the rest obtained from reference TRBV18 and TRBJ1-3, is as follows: NAGVMQNPRHLVRRRGQEARLRCSPMKGHSHVYWYRQLPEEGLKFMVYLQKENIIDESGMPKERFSAEFPKEGPSILRIQQVVRGDSAAYFCASSLATGVSGNTIYFGEGSWLTVV.

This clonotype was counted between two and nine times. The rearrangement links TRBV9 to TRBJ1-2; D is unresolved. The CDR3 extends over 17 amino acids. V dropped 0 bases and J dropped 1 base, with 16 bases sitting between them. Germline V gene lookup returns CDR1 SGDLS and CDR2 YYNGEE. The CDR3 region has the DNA TGTGCCAGCAGCGTAGATGCGGTAGGGAGAAATAACTATGGCTACACCTTC. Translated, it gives CASSVDAVGRNNYGYTF.

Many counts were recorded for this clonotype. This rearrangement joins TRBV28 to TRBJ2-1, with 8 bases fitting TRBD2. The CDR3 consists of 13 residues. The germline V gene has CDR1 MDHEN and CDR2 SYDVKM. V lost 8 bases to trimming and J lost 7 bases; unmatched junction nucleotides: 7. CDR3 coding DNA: TGTGCCAGCCGAACCGGGGGGGGGAATGAGCAGTTCTTC. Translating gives CASRTGGGNEQFF.

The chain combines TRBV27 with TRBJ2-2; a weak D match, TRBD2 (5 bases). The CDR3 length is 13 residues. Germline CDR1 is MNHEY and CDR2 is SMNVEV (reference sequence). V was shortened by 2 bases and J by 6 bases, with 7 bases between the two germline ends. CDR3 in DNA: TGTGCCAGCAGTTTACGAGGGTCCGGGGAGCTGTTTTTT. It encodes CASSLRGSGELFF.

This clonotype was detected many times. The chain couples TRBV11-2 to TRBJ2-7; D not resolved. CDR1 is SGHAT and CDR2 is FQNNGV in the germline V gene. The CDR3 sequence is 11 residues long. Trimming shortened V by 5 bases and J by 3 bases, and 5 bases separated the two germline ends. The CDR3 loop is CASSPDYEQYF. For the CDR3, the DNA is TGTGCCAGCAGCCCCGACTACGAGCAGTACTTC.

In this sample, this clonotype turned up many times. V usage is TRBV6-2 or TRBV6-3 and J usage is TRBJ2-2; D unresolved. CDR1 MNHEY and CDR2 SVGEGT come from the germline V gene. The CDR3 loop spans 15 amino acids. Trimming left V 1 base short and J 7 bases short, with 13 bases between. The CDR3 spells CASSYFGPPDGELFF. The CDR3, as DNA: TGTGCCAGCAGTTACTTCGGACCGCCGGACGGGGAGCTGTTTTTT.

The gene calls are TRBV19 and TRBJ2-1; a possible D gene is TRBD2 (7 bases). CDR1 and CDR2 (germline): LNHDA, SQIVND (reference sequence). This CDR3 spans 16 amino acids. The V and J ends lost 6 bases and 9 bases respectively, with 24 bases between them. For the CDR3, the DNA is TGTGCCAGTAGGGGGTGGCGGGAGTTAGGGGGTAGTGAGCAGTTCTTC. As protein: CASRGWRELGGSEQFF.

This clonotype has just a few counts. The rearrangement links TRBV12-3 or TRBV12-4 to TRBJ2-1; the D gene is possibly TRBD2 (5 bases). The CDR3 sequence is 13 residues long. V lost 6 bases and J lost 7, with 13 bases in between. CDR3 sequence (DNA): TGTGCCAGCAGAAGGACTCCGGGGAATGAGCAGTTCTTC. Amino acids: CASRRTPGNEQFF.